This is a list of T cell receptor beta chains from one sample in a study of beta chain features in type 1 diabetes. Using immunoSEQ multiplex PCR, the repertoire was profiled, and TCRdb retains in-frame clones only, with some absent. The table records roughly 140,000 clones, about 9.3% of them present only once. The sample taken for sequencing was central memory CD4+ T cells from blood. These receptors came from a man younger than 40 with type 1 diabetes. Both conserved end residues are part of each CDR3. D genes are given only for firm matches. Clone size is not always given. Where it is, it says once, few, many or a class for expanded clones.

d_call,clone_size,j_call,v_call,cdr3_aa,cdr3_nt
-,few,TRBJ2-1,TRBV5-4,CASASGSGTIRKQFF,TGTGCCAGCGCCAGCGGTAGCGGCACTATCAGGAAGCAGTTCTTC
-,-,TRBJ1-1,TRBV28,CASSTRTATNTEAFF,TGTGCCAGCAGTACGAGGACAGCCACGAACACTGAAGCTTTCTTT
-,-,TRBJ2-1,TRBV11-3,CASGRSYNEQFF,TGTGCCAGCGGGAGGTCATACAATGAGCAGTTCTTC
-,few,TRBJ2-2,TRBV15,CATSRLGSLGGELFF,TGTGCCACCAGCAGACTAGGATCTTTGGGCGGGGAGCTGTTTTTT
-,few,TRBJ1-5,TRBV6-1,CASSGTNNQPQHF,TGTGCCAGCAGTGGGACAAACAATCAGCCCCAGCATTTT
TRBD2,-,TRBJ2-1,TRBV19,CASNQRTSGNEQFF,TGTGCCAGTAACCAAAGGACTAGCGGAAATGAGCAGTTCTTC
-,few,TRBJ2-7,TRBV5-1,CASSVGHGRMSYEQYF,TGCGCCAGCAGCGTCGGACACGGGAGAATGTCCTACGAGCAGTACTTC
TRBD2,few,TRBJ2-7,TRBV10-3,CAISSWEGVFPEQYF,TGTGCCATCTCTTCTTGGGAGGGAGTCTTCCCCGAGCAGTACTTC
TRBD2,-,TRBJ2-1,TRBV6-6,CASSYSTKLAGNEQFF,TGTGCCAGCAGTTACTCGACGAAGCTAGCGGGGAATGAGCAGTTCTTC
-,-,TRBJ1-1,TRBV12-5,CASGLDGRRAFF,TGTGCTAGTGGTTTGGATGGCCGGAGAGCTTTCTTT
-,few,TRBJ1-5,TRBV27,CASRGLGEGNQPQHF,TGTGCCAGCAGGGGGCTGGGGGAGGGCAATCAGCCCCAGCATTTT
-,few,TRBJ1-2,TRBV7-9,CASSLSNNYGYTF,TGTGCCAGCAGCTTATCCAATAACTATGGCTACACCTTC
-,few,TRBJ1-5,TRBV18,CASSPQYNQPQHF,TGTGCCAGCTCACCCCAGTACAATCAGCCCCAGCATTTT
-,few,TRBJ2-7,TRBV29-1,CSVRVGEQYF,TGCAGCGTTCGGGTAGGAGAGCAGTACTTC
-,few,TRBJ2-7,TRBV6-5,CASSSSRVGPEQYF,TGTGCCAGCAGTTCCTCTCGGGTTGGTCCAGAGCAGTACTTC
TRBD2,-,TRBJ2-1,TRBV5-1,CASSLAGEDNEQFF,TGCGCCAGCAGTTTGGCGGGAGAGGACAATGAGCAGTTCTTC
TRBD1,-,TRBJ2-7,TRBV7-9,CASSSPDRGAYEQYF,TGTGCCAGCAGCTCTCCGGACAGGGGAGCCTACGAGCAGTACTTC
TRBD1,few,TRBJ1-3,TRBV15,CATGDSSSGNTIYF,TGTGCCACCGGGGACAGTAGCTCTGGAAACACCATATATTTT
-,few,TRBJ2-7,TRBV19,CASAIGQGITYEQYF,TGTGCCAGCGCCATCGGCCAGGGGATTACCTACGAGCAGTACTTC
-,-,TRBJ1-2,TRBV27,CASRTGNYGYTF,TGTGCCAGTAGAACAGGGAACTATGGCTACACCTTC
-,-,TRBJ1-4,TRBV14,CASSLTTSGSGMFF,TGTGCCAGCAGCCTCACCACGTCGGGGTCTGGGATGTTTTTT
-,few,TRBJ2-3,TRBV15,CATSGSTDDTQYF,TGTGCCACCAGTGGATCGACTGATGATACGCAGTATTTT
TRBD1,few,TRBJ2-5,TRBV28,CASSSISTGGQETQYF,TGTGCCAGCAGTTCAATTTCGACAGGGGGCCAAGAGACCCAGTACTTC
TRBD2,-,TRBJ2-1,TRBV2,CASSDPTAGAQQFF,TGTGCCAGCAGTGACCCCACAGCGGGGGCCCAGCAGTTCTTC
TRBD1,few,TRBJ1-5,TRBV4-1,CASSRLGQGSNQPQHF,TGCGCCAGCAGCCGATTAGGACAGGGAAGCAATCAGCCCCAGCATTTT
TRBD1,-,TRBJ2-5,TRBV14,CASSQGAGTDQETQYF,TGTGCCAGCAGCCAAGGGGCCGGGACAGACCAAGAGACCCAGTACTTC